This TCR beta chain was obtained from a study of CD8+ T cells in alopecia areata. Study background: Patients in the treated group were given tofacitinib by mouth, 5 to 10 mg twice a day.

This clone came up once. Sequencing templates came from extracted RNA that was reverse transcribed into cDNA. Using immunoSEQ multiplex PCR, the repertoire was profiled, and TCRdb retains in-frame clones only, with some absent. The table records fewer than 200,000 clones, about 60% of them present only once. Germline values: CDR1 SNHLY, CDR2 FYNNEI. V was clipped by 4 bases and J by 5 bases, with 15 bases between them. CDR3 length equals 14 residues. The chain has TRBV2 and TRBJ2-7; no clear D. This clonotype originated in a human donor with alopecia areata. Here the sequenced sample was CD4+ T cells sorted from blood, taken at week 0. The CDR3 nucleotides are TGTGCCAGCAGTGCGCAGCCCCAGGACGACGAGCAGTACTTC. This codes for CASSAQPQDDEQYF.